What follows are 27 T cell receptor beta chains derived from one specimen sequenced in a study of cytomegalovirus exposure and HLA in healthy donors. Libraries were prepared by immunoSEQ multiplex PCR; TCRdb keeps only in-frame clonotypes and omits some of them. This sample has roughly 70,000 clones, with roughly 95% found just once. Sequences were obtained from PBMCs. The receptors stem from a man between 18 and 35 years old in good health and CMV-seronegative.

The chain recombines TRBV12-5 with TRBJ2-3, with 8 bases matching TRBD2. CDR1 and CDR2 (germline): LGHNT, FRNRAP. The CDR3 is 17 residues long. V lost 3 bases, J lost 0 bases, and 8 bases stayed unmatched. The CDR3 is CASGFSPQRESTDTQYF. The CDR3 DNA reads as TGTGCTAGTGGTTTTAGTCCGCAGCGGGAGAGCACAGATACGCAGTATTTT.

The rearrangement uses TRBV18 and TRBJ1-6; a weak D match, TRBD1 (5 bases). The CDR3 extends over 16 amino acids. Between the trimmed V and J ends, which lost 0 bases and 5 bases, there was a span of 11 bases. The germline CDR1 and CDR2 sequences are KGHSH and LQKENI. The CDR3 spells CASSPPPTTDNSPLHF. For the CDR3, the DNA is TGTGCCAGCTCACCACCCCCGACGACAGATAATTCACCCCTCCACTTT.

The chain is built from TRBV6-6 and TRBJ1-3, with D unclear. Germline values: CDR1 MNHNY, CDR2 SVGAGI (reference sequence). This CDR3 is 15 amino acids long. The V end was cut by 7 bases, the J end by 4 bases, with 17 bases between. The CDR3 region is CASTNGGFPGNTIYF. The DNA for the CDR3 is TGTGCCAGCACTAACGGAGGGTTCCCGGGAAACACCATATATTTT.

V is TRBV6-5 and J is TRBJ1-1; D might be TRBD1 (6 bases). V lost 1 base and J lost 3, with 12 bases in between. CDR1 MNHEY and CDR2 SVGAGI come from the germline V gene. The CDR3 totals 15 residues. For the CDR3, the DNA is TGTGCCAGCAGTTACTTGAGGGGGGGTTACACTGAAGCTTTCTTT. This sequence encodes CASSYLRGGYTEAFF.

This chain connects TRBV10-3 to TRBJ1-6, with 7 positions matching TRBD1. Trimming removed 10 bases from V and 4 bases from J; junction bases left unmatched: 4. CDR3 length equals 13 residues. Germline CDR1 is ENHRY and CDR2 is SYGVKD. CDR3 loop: CATLGQYNSPLHF. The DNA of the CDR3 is TGTGCCACCCTGGGACAGTATAATTCACCCCTCCACTTT.

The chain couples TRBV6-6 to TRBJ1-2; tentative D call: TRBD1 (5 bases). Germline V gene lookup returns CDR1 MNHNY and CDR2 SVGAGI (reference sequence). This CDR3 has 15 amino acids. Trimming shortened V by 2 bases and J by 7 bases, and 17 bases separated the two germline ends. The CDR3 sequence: CASSYEGREPVGYTF. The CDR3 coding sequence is TGTGCCAGCAGTTACGAGGGGAGGGAACCAGTTGGCTACACCTTC.

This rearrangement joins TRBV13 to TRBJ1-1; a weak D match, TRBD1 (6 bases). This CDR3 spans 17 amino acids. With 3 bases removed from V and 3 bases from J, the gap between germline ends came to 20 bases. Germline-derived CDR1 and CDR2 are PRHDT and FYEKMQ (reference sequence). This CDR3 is CASSFGTGWERDTEAFF. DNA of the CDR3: TGTGCCAGCAGCTTTGGCACAGGGTGGGAGAGGGACACTGAAGCTTTCTTT.

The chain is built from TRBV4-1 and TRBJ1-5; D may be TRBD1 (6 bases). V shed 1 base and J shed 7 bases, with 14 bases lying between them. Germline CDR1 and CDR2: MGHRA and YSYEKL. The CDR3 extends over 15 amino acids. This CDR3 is CASSQVRGARQPQHF. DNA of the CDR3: TGCGCCAGCAGCCAAGTTCGGGGGGCAAGACAGCCCCAGCATTTT.

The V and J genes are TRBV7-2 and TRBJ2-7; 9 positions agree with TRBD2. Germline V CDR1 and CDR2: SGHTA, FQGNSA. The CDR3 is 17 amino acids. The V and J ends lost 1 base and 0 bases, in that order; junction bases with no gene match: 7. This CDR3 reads CASSLGTSERISYEQYF. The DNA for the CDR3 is TGTGCCAGCAGCTTAGGGACTAGCGAGAGGATCTCCTACGAGCAGTACTTC.

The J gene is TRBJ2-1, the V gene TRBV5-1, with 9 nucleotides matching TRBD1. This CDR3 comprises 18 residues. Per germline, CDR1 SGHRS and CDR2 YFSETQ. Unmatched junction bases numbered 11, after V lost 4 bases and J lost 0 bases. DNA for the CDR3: TGCGCCAGCAGCATACAACCGGGACAGGGACTCTCCTACAATGAGCAGTTCTTC. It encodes CASSIQPGQGLSYNEQFF.

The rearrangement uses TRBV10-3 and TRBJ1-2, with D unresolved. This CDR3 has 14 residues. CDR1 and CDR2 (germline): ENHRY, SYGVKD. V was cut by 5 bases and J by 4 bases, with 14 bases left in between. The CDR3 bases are TGTGCCATCAGTCGCGGCGGGGAGAGCTATGGCTACACCTTC. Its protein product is CAISRGGESYGYTF.

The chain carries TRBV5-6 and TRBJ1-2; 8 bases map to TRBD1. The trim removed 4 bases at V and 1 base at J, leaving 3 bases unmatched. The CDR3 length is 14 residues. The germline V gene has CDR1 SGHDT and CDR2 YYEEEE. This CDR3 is CASSTGQDNYGYTF. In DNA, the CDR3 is TGTGCCAGCAGCACGGGACAGGATAACTATGGCTACACCTTC.

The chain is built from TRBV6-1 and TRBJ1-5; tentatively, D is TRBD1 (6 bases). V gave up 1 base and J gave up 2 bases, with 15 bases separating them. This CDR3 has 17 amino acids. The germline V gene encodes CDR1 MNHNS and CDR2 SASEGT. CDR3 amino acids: CASSEVGGGVGNQPQHF. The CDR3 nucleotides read TGTGCCAGCAGTGAAGTGGGAGGGGGAGTGGGCAATCAGCCCCAGCATTTT.

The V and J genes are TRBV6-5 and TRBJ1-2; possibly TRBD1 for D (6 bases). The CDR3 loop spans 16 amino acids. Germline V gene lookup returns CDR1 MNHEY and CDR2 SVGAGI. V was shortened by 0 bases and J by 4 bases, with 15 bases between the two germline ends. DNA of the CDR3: TGTGCCAGCAGTTACTCAATAGGGGACAACCTCTATGGCTACACCTTC. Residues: CASSYSIGDNLYGYTF.

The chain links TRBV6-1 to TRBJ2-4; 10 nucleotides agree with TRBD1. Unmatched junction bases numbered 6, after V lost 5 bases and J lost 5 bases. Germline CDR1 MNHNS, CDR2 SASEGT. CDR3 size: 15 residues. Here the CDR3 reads CASSLDRGRENIQYF. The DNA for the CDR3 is TGTGCCAGCAGTCTAGACAGGGGGCGTGAAAACATTCAGTACTTC.

The CDR3 DNA follows: TGTGCCAGCAGCCTCCAAGGGAGGACAGGGTGGCCCCAAGAGACCCAGTACTTC. Protein product: CASSLQGRTGWPQETQYF. The chain joins TRBV11-2 to TRBJ2-5; 8 bases line up with TRBD1. CDR1 and CDR2 from the germline V gene are SGHAT and FQNNGV. CDR3 length: 18 amino acids. Trimming took 5 bases from V and 1 from J; bases not matched to a gene: 15.

CDR3 DNA sequence: TGTGCCAGCAGCCCAGTGCCCGTAGCGGGAGAGACCCAGTACTTC. Translating gives CASSPVPVAGETQYF. The rearrangement links TRBV16 to TRBJ2-5, with TRBD2 matching over 7 bases. The CDR3 is 15 amino acids. From germline, CDR1 is KGHSY and CDR2 FQNENV. V shed 4 bases, J shed 4 bases, and the junction held 9 bases outside the gene matches. The full variable domain, in which reference TRBV16 and TRBJ2-5 provide the parts outside the CDR3, is GEEVAQTPKHLVRGEGQKAKLYCAPIKGHSYVFWYQQVLKNEFKFLISFQNENVFDETGMPKERFSAKCLPNSPCSLEIQATKLEDSAVYFCASSPVPVAGETQYFGPGTRLLVL.

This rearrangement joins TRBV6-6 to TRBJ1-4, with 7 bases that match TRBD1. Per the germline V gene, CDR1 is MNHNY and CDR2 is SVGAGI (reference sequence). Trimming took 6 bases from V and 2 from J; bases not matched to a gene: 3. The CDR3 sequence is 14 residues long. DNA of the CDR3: TGTGCCAGCAGATCGACAGGGACTAATGAAAAACTGTTTTTT. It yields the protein CASRSTGTNEKLFF.

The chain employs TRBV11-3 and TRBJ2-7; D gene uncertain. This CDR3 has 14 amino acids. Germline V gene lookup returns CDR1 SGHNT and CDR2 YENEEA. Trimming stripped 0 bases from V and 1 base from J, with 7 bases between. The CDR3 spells CASSLEALSYEQYF. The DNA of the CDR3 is TGTGCCAGCAGCTTAGAAGCTCTTTCCTACGAGCAGTACTTC. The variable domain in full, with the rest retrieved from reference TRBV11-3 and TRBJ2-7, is EAGVVQSPRYKIIEKKQPVAFWCNPISGHNTLYWYLQNLGQGPELLIRYENEEAVDDSQLPKDRFSAERLKGVDSTLKIQPAELGDSAVYLCASSLEALSYEQYFGPGTRLTVT.

The CDR3 here is CASSLGASDYNEQFF. For the CDR3, the DNA is TGTGCCAGCAGCTTAGGGGCTAGCGACTACAATGAGCAGTTCTTC. The chain uses TRBV11-2 and TRBJ2-1, with D possibly TRBD2 on 6 matching bases. Germline CDR1 reads SGHAT; CDR2 reads FQNNGV. The CDR3 loop spans 15 amino acids. V lost 1 base, J lost 3 bases, and 10 bases lay in between.

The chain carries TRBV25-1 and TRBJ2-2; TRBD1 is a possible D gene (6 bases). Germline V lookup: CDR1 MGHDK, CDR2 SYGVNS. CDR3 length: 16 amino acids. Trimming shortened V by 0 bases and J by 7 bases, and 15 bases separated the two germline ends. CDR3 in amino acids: CASSEYTQGNNGELFF. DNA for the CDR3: TGTGCCAGCAGTGAATACACACAGGGTAATAACGGGGAGCTGTTTTTT. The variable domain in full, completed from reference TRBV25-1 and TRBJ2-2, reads EADIYQTPRYLVIGTGKKITLECSQTMGHDKMYWYQQDPGMELHLIHYSYGVNSTEKGDLSSESTVSRIRTEHFPLTLESARPSHTSQYLCASSEYTQGNNGELFFGEGSRLTVL.

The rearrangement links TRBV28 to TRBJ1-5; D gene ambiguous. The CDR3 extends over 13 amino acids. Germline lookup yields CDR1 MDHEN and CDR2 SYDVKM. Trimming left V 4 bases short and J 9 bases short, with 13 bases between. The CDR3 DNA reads TGTGCCAGCAGTTCAGAAACCTCACGGCCCCAGCATTTT. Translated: CASSSETSRPQHF.

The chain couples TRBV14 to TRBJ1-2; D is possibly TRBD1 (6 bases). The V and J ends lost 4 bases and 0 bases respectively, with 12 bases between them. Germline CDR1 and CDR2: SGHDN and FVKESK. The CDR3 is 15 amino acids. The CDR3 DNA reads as TGTGCCAGCAGCCCAAGGGGGAACTCTAACTATGGCTACACCTTC. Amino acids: CASSPRGNSNYGYTF.

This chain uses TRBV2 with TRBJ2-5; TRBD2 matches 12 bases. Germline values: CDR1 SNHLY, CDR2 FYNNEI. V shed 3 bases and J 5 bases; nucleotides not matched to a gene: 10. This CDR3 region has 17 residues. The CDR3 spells CASSEQRLAGERETQYF. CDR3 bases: TGTGCCAGCAGTGAGCAGAGACTAGCGGGAGAGAGGGAGACCCAGTACTTC.

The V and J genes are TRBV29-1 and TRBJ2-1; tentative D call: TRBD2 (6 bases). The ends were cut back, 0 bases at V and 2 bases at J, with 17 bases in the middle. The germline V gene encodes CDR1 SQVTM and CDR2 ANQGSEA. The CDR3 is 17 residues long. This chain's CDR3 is CSVEDQGRGSPYNEQFF. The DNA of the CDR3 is TGCAGCGTTGAAGATCAGGGACGGGGGTCTCCCTACAATGAGCAGTTCTTC.

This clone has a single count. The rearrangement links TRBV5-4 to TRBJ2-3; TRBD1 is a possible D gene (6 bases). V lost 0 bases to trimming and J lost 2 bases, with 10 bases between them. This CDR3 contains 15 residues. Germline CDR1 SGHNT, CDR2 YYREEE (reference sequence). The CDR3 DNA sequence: TGTGCCAGCAGCTTGGCCAGGGGCCACACAGATACGCAGTATTTT. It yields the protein CASSLARGHTDTQYF.

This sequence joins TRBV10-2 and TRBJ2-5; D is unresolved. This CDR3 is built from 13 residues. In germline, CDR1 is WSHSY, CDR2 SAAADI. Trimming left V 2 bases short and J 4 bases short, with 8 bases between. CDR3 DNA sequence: TGCGCCAGCAGTGAGAGCCTAGGAGAGACCCAGTACTTC. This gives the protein CASSESLGETQYF.